This T cell receptor (beta chain) was retrieved from a study of blood T cell repertoires in COVID-19 (dated by TCRdb to about 2020). About the investigation overall: Samples covering the acute and convalescent phases of COVID-19 were provided by collaborators in the United States, Italy and Spain. Where available, HLA class I and class II types were obtained from metadata supplied by the sample provider rather than from assay-based typing. The material from the prospective study consisted of cDNA or gDNA derived from T cells, B-cell-depleted T cells, or PBMCs. A freely available public database, intended as a resource for researchers studying the immune response to SARS-CoV-2, is where the repertoires were released. Samples came from the ongoing ImmuneRACE study (first 160 participants) plus 1,254 subjects from 6 global collaborators. A de-identified subject ID, COVID-19 status, age in years and sex were almost always included in the sample metadata. The dataset comprised deeply sampled blood TCRbeta repertoires from subjects exposed to, actively infected with, or recovered from COVID-19. Beyond this particular receptor, the publication reports: The amount of clinical and demographic metadata varied by source and participant and was provided uncurated.

TCRbeta CDR3 regions were amplified from genomic DNA by means of the immunoSEQ Assay, a bias-controlled multiplex PCR. On the study's bioinformatics: Within the assay, amplification of reference gene primers was used to estimate how many nucleated cells each sample contained. Sequence reads were collapsed and filtered to measure the absolute abundance of every unique TCRbeta CDR3 rearrangement. For each sample, productive Simpson clonality was calculated as the square root of Simpson's diversity index over productive rearrangements. TCRdb retrieved this table from immuneACCESS and kept in-frame rearrangements only. Not all clones are present; in checked studies, unresolved V genes account for under half, and no reason is known for the remainder. The D gene and trimming were derived from the DNA, and the V and J assignments and clone size from that table. Across this sample there are under 350,000 clones, with more than 75% seen only once. Over 3.5% of the sample is in the top ten clones.

In the prospective study, participants were roughly 18 to 100 years old, resided in about two dozen geographic areas of the United States, and were enrolled through a virtual design. Cohort assignment in the prospective study relied on participant-reported clinical history from a screening survey and a study questionnaire. Recovered participants in ImmuneRACE Cohort 3 were defined as having two consecutive negative NP/OP PCR tests, clearance from a healthcare professional, or resolution of symptoms. Mobile phlebotomists in the prospective study collected whole blood, serum and a nasopharyngeal or oropharyngeal swab from every participant. Additional blood draws and questionnaires over a roughly two-month period could optionally be provided by prospective study participants. Before DNA extraction, blood samples from the prospective study were shipped at room temperature or frozen. The CDR3, cysteine through phenylalanine, is 15 amino acids long. CDR3 DNA is the only sequence kept; it has 45 bases, read in frame from the first base. Trimming leaves V shorter by 5 bases and J shorter by 2 bases, with the junction holding 4 bases beyond the gene matches. Via the germline V gene, CDR1 is MGHRA and CDR2 YSYEKL.

Comment on this clone: Its antigen remains unidentified. No qualities accompany the bases; no much larger clone lies one base away.

The sequenced sample consisted of PBMCs or T cells enriched from blood (not recorded which). The rearrangement joined TRBV4-1 to TRBJ2-5, with 11 bases in between that match TRBD2. This receptor was taken from a man aged 25-45 years who had recovered from COVID-19. The nucleotide sequence is given as TGCGCCAGCAGCTATCGACTAGCGGGGCAAGAGACCCAGTACTTC. This encodes CASSYRLAGQETQYF.